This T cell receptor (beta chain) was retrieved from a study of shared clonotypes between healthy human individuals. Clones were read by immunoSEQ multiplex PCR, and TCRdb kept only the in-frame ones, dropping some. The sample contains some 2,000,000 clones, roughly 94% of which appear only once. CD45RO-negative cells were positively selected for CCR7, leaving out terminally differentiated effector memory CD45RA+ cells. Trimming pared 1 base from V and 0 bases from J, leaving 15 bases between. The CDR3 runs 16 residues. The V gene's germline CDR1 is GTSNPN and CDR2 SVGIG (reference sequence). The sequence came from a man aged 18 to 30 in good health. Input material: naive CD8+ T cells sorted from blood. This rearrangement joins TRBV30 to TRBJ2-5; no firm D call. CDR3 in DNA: TGTGCCTGGAGTGCCTTCCCTCGATTTAACCAAGAGACCCAGTACTTC. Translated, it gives CAWSAFPRFNQETQYF.